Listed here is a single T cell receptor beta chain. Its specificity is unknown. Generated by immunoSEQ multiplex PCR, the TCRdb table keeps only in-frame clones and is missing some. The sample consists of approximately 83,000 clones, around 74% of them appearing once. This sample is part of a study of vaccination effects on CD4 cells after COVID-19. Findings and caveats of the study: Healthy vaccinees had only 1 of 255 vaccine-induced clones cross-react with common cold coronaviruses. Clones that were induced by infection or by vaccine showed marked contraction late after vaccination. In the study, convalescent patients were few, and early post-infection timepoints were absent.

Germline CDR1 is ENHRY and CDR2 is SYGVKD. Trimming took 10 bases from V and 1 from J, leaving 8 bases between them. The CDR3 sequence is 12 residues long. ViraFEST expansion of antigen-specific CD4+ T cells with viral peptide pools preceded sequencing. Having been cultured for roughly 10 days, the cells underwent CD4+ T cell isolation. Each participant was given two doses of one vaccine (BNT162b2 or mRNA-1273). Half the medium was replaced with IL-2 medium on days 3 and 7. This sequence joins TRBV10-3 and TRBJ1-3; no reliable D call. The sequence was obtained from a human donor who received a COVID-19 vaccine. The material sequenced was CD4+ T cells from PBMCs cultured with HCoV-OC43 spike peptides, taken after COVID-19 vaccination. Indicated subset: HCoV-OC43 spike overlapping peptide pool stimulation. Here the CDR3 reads CATRDSGNTIYF. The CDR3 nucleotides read TGTGCCACCCGGGATTCTGGAAACACCATATATTTT.